The rows below give T cell receptor beta chains drawn from one sample of a study of blood T cell repertoires in COVID-19. Profiled with immunoSEQ multiplex PCR; TCRdb holds only in-frame clones, not every one. The sample has 220,000 or so clones, about 78% seen once. Sequenced sample: peripheral blood. Every receptor here comes from a woman in her 70s with acute or convalescent COVID-19. Both conserved end residues are part of each CDR3. The D gene is left open where the match is weak. Clone size is stated in some rows and not others, as once, few, many or a class when expanded.

J gene: TRBJ2-2; D gene: -; clone size: -; V gene: TRBV7-2; CDR3 DNA: TGTGCCAGCAGCTTAGGCTCCGAGGGAAGGGACGGGGAGCTGTTTTTT; CDR3 protein: CASSLGSEGRDGELFF
J gene: TRBJ1-2; D gene: -; clone size: -; V gene: TRBV6-5; CDR3 DNA: TGTGCCAGCAGTTACAGCCTGCGGGGCTATGGCTACACCTTC; CDR3 protein: CASSYSLRGYGYTF
J gene: TRBJ2-2; D gene: -; clone size: once; V gene: TRBV5-1; CDR3 DNA: TGCGCCAGCAGCTTGGCAACAGGCCACACCGGGGAGCTGTTTTTT; CDR3 protein: CASSLATGHTGELFF
J gene: TRBJ1-1; D gene: -; clone size: -; V gene: TRBV18; CDR3 DNA: TGTGCCAGCTCTTTCGTAGGAGAAATGAACACTGAAGCTTTCTTT; CDR3 protein: CASSFVGEMNTEAFF
J gene: TRBJ2-1; D gene: TRBD1; clone size: few; V gene: TRBV19; CDR3 DNA: TGTGCCAGTAGTAAGGGACAGGGGTACAATGAGCAGTTCTTC; CDR3 protein: CASSKGQGYNEQFF
J gene: TRBJ2-3; D gene: -; clone size: -; V gene: TRBV27; CDR3 DNA: TGTGCCAGCAGTTTATCTAGTGCAGATACGCAGTATTTT; CDR3 protein: CASSLSSADTQYF
J gene: TRBJ2-5; D gene: -; clone size: -; V gene: TRBV11-2; CDR3 DNA: TGTGCCAGCAGCCCTCAAGAGACCCAGTACTTC; CDR3 protein: CASSPQETQYF
J gene: TRBJ2-2; D gene: TRBD1; clone size: -; V gene: TRBV2; CDR3 DNA: TGTGCCAGCAGCGCGGACAGGGGTGTGGACACCGGGGAGCTGTTTTTT; CDR3 protein: CASSADRGVDTGELFF
J gene: TRBJ2-1; D gene: TRBD2; clone size: few; V gene: TRBV9; CDR3 DNA: TGTGCCAGCAGCGGACGACTAGCGGTCTCCTACAATGAGCAGTTCTTC; CDR3 protein: CASSGRLAVSYNEQFF
J gene: TRBJ2-7; D gene: TRBD2; clone size: few; V gene: TRBV29-1; CDR3 DNA: TGCAGCGTTGACAGTTCTAGCGGTTCCTACGAGCAGTACTTC; CDR3 protein: CSVDSSSGSYEQYF
J gene: TRBJ2-4; D gene: -; clone size: -; V gene: TRBV30; CDR3 DNA: TGTGCCTGGAGTGTATCCCGCTCAGCGGACATTCAGTACTTC; CDR3 protein: CAWSVSRSADIQYF
J gene: TRBJ1-5; D gene: -; clone size: -; V gene: TRBV27; CDR3 DNA: TGTGCCAGCAGTTTAATGAGTACTAATCAGCCCCAGCATTTT; CDR3 protein: CASSLMSTNQPQHF
J gene: TRBJ2-7; D gene: -; clone size: -; V gene: TRBV3-1/TRBV3-2; CDR3 DNA: TGTGCCAGCAGCCAAGACCCCTTAACGCGGGGGCAGTACTTC; CDR3 protein: CASSQDPLTRGQYF
J gene: TRBJ1-5; D gene: TRBD1; clone size: once; V gene: TRBV2; CDR3 DNA: TGTGCCAGCATGCAGGACAGGGTTTTTATCCAGCCCCAGCATTTT; CDR3 protein: CASMQDRVFIQPQHF
J gene: TRBJ2-1; D gene: TRBD2; clone size: once; V gene: TRBV4-1; CDR3 DNA: TGCGCCAGCAGCCAGTGGACTAGCGGGAGTCACAATGAGCAGTTCTTC; CDR3 protein: CASSQWTSGSHNEQFF
J gene: TRBJ1-2; D gene: TRBD1; clone size: -; V gene: TRBV10-2; CDR3 DNA: TGCGCCAGCAGCTTGGACAGGGAGGATGGCTACACCTTC; CDR3 protein: CASSLDREDGYTF